These 22 T cell receptor beta chains share one sample of origin, sequenced in a study of early T cells in non-severe SARS-CoV-2 infection. MiXCR, applied by TCRdb to the 5' RACE reads, yields one record per CDR3 protein. Seen here are 55,000 to 80,000 distinct CDR3 sequences, 12% observed once, and the top ten hold approximately 6.4%. What was sequenced was whole blood. The receptors shown here come from an adult who was a healthcare worker with PCR-confirmed SARS-CoV-2 infection or an uninfected control (not recorded which).

This clonotype was seen ten or more times. The gene calls are TRBV5-1 and TRBJ2-1; TRBD1 matches at 7 bases. Germline CDR1 and CDR2: SGHRS and YFSETQ. The CDR3 has 13 residues. The ends lost 3 bases at V and 9 bases at J; junction bases unmatched: 6. Here the CDR3 reads CASSSQGVGEQFF. CDR3 coding DNA: TGCGCCAGCAGCTCCCAGGGGGTTGGTGAGCAGTTCTTC.

This clonotype was picked up a small number of times. This chain uses TRBV20-1 with TRBJ1-5; TRBD1 agrees at 9 bases. CDR3 length equals 14 residues. Trimming took 5 bases from V and 2 from J; bases not matched to a gene: 4. Germline lookup yields CDR1 DFQATT and CDR2 SNEGSKA (reference sequence). The CDR3 region is CSAWDRAGNQPQHF. DNA for the CDR3: TGCAGTGCTTGGGACAGGGCTGGCAATCAGCCCCAGCATTTT.

The rearrangement links TRBV7-6 to TRBJ2-3; 8 nucleotides align to TRBD2. Germline CDR1 reads SGHVS; CDR2 reads FNYEAQ. J lost 0 bases, V lost 5 bases, and 7 bases had no gene match. The CDR3 sequence is 16 residues long. The CDR3 region is CASSLVVAGSTDTQYF. CDR3 in DNA: TGTGCCAGCAGCCTTGTTGTAGCGGGAAGCACAGATACGCAGTATTTT.

The sample holds many counts of this clonotype. The rearrangement joins TRBV3-1 to TRBJ2-1, with 7 bases that match TRBD2. Germline V gives CDR1 LGHDT, CDR2 YNNKEL (reference sequence). CDR3 length equals 14 residues. V shed 7 bases and J 0 bases; nucleotides not matched to a gene: 3. CDR3 nucleotides: TGTGCCAGCACGGGACTAAACTCCTACAATGAGCAGTTCTTC. Translated: CASTGLNSYNEQFF.

This clonotype has only a few counts. The gene calls are TRBV12-5 and TRBJ2-5; D possibly corresponds to TRBD1 (5 bases). Trimming pared 0 bases from V and 1 base from J, leaving 18 bases between. The CDR3 loop spans 18 amino acids. From germline, CDR1 is LGHNT and CDR2 FRNRAP. Here the CDR3 DNA reads TGTGCTAGTGGTTTGGTACCAAAGTTTCCGCAGGGCCAAGAGACCCAGTACTTC. Translation gives CASGLVPKFPQGQETQYF.

This clonotype was counted many times. The CDR3 protein is CASSHDRSNQPQHF. CDR3 DNA sequence: TGTGCCAGCAGCCACGACAGGAGCAATCAGCCCCAGCATTTT. The rearrangement uses TRBV3-1 and TRBJ1-5; TRBD1 is a possible D gene (6 bases). Germline-derived CDR1 and CDR2 are LGHDT and YNNKEL (reference sequence). Between the trimmed V and J ends, which lost 3 bases and 1 base, there was a span of 7 bases. The CDR3 covers 14 residues.

This clonotype was found a few times. The rearrangement uses TRBV25-1 and TRBJ2-7, with D unresolved. Germline V CDR1 and CDR2: MGHDK, SYGVNS. V lost 4 bases, J lost 4 bases, and 5 bases lay in between. This CDR3 has 11 amino acids. The CDR3 DNA reads as TGTGCCAGCAGTGGGTATTACGAGCAGTACTTC. Its translation: CASSGYYEQYF.

Many counts were recorded for this clonotype. The V gene is TRBV4-1, the J gene TRBJ2-1, with 9 bases that match TRBD1. Germline values: CDR1 MGHRA, CDR2 YSYEKL. V gave up 1 base and J gave up 5 bases; unmatched junction bases: 9. This CDR3 has 17 amino acids. The CDR3, as DNA: TGCGCCAGCAGCCAAGCTTCGGGGACAGGGTATAACAATGAGCAGTTCTTC. Amino acids: CASSQASGTGYNNEQFF.

In this sample, this clonotype turned up many times. As DNA, the CDR3 is TGTGCCAGCAGTTTAGGCGGGGGGCCTCCGGGAGAGCAGTACTTC. It codes for CASSLGGGPPGEQYF. This chain joins TRBV12-3 or TRBV12-4 and TRBJ2-7, with 8 positions matching TRBD2. The CDR3 spans 15 residues. The J segment lost 7 bases and the V segment lost 1 base, leaving 9 bases of the junction unmatched.

This clonotype has at least ten counts. The rearrangement links TRBV18 to TRBJ2-3; 9 bases map to TRBD1. The CDR3 extends over 14 amino acids. Germline-derived CDR1 and CDR2 are KGHSH and LQKENI. V gave up 8 bases and J gave up 3 bases; unmatched junction bases: 6. As DNA, the CDR3 is TGTGCCAGCCGAACAGGGGGCCAAACAGATACGCAGTATTTT. Protein product: CASRTGGQTDTQYF.

This clonotype has a count of ten or more. The chain recombines TRBV28 with TRBJ2-3, with D perhaps TRBD1 or TRBD2 (6 bases each). Germline assignment: CDR1 MDHEN and CDR2 SYDVKM. With 8 bases removed from V and 2 bases from J, the gap between germline ends came to 14 bases. The CDR3 length is 14 residues. DNA of the CDR3: TGTGCCAGCGCGGTAGGGGGGACCACAGATACGCAGTATTTT. Protein sequence: CASAVGGTTDTQYF.

This chain joins TRBV4-3 and TRBJ1-2; TRBD1 agrees at 7 bases. The CDR3 has 14 amino acids. The germline V gene encodes CDR1 LGHNA and CDR2 YSLEER. Trimming took 1 base from V and 4 from J; bases not matched to a gene: 3. The CDR3 region has the DNA TGCGCCAGCAGCCAAGGCTCAGGGGGCTATGGCTACACCTTC. This translates into CASSQGSGGYGYTF.

There are a few counts of this clonotype. The CDR3 spells CSALDLYRDRATNEKLFF. The CDR3 region has the DNA TGCAGTGCTCTCGACCTCTACCGGGACAGGGCAACTAATGAAAAACTGTTTTTT. The chain is built from TRBV20-1 and TRBJ1-4, with TRBD1 identical over 9 bases. The CDR3 spans 18 residues. From germline, CDR1 is DFQATT and CDR2 SNEGSKA (reference sequence). With 5 bases clipped from V and 0 bases from J, the junction kept 13 bases outside the gene matches.

This chain connects TRBV6-1 to TRBJ1-6; 9 positions match TRBD1. This CDR3 has 14 amino acids. J lost 7 bases, V lost 6 bases, and 4 bases had no gene match. Germline V gene data show CDR1 as MNHNS and CDR2 as SASEGT. The CDR3 region has the DNA TGTGCCAGCAGCAGGACAGGGGAAAATTCACCCCTCCACTTT. This sequence encodes CASSRTGENSPLHF.

This clonotype was picked up a small number of times. The CDR3 region has the DNA TGTGCCAGCAGCACAGGGACAGGGGGCAGACCCCTCCACTTT. The encoded protein is CASSTGTGGRPLHF. The chain employs TRBV7-2 and TRBJ1-6; 12 nucleotides agree with TRBD1. Trimming cost V 5 bases and J 12 bases; bases outside gene matches: 5. There are 14 residues in the CDR3. CDR1 and CDR2 from the germline V gene are SGHTA and FQGNSA.

At least ten counts were recorded for this clonotype. The chain uses TRBV4-1 and TRBJ2-1, with unresolved D. The germline V gene has CDR1 MGHRA and CDR2 YSYEKL. V was trimmed by 3 bases and J by 1 base, leaving 13 bases between them. The CDR3 spans 16 residues. The CDR3 sequence is CASSHQDLFSYNEQFF. CDR3 in DNA: TGCGCCAGCAGCCACCAAGACTTGTTTTCCTACAATGAGCAGTTCTTC.

Many counts were recorded for this clonotype. The rearrangement uses TRBV28 and TRBJ1-5, with D uncertain. Germline-derived CDR1 and CDR2 are MDHEN and SYDVKM. Deletions cut 5 bases from V and 0 bases from J, with 23 bases between. This CDR3 spans 19 amino acids. The CDR3 spells CASSTPSPGGRYSNQPQHF. The CDR3 nucleotides read TGTGCCAGCAGTACCCCATCACCAGGTGGGAGATATAGCAATCAGCCCCAGCATTTT.

This clonotype was detected ten times or more. The genes are TRBV20-1 and TRBJ1-5, with D perhaps TRBD1 (6 bases). Trimming stripped 6 bases from V and 1 base from J, with 13 bases between. The CDR3 runs 14 residues. Germline CDR1 and CDR2: DFQATT and SNEGSKA (reference sequence). The CDR3 sequence is CSATDRRSNQPQHF. The CDR3 nucleotides are TGCAGTGCCACGGACAGACGGAGCAATCAGCCCCAGCATTTT.

This clonotype was recorded at least ten times. The V call is TRBV13, the J call TRBJ1-6, with 10 bases aligning to TRBD1. With 5 bases clipped from V and 12 bases from J, the junction kept 7 bases outside the gene matches. This CDR3 spans 14 amino acids. From germline, CDR1 is PRHDT and CDR2 FYEKMQ (reference sequence). CDR3 coding DNA: TGTGCCAGCAGCACTGGGACAGGGGTGTTACCCCTCCACTTT. Its translation is CASSTGTGVLPLHF.

This chain connects TRBV5-4 to TRBJ2-2; D may be TRBD1 or TRBD2 (6 bases each). The CDR3 runs 16 residues. Germline loops: CDR1 SGHNT, CDR2 YYREEE (reference sequence). Trimming left V 3 bases short and J 0 bases short, with 12 bases between. CDR3 nucleotides: TGTGCCAGCAGCTATGGCGGGACAACGAACACCGGGGAGCTGTTTTTT. Its protein is CASSYGGTTNTGELFF. Full variable domain (remainder filled in from reference TRBV5-4 and TRBJ2-2): ETGVTQSPTHLIKTRGQQVTLRCSSQSGHNTVSWYQQALGQGPQFIFQYYREEENGRGNFPPRFSGLQFPNYSSELNVNALELDDSALYLCASSYGGTTNTGELFFGEGSRLTVL.

Turning to this clonotype: This may be a read error, as it is one base from a much larger clone. The V and J genes are TRBV18 and TRBJ2-3; D is ambiguous. Germline V gene lookup returns CDR1 KGHSH and CDR2 LQKENI. Deletions cut 5 bases from V and 7 bases from J, with 19 bases between. The CDR3 is 15 amino acids. In DNA, the CDR3 is TGTGCCAGCTCAGGCAGACAAGGGATTCCGAATACGCAGTATTTT. Residues: CASSGRQGIPNTQYF. Supplemented by reference TRBV18 and TRBJ2-3, the full variable domain reads NAGVMQNPRHLVRRRGQEARLRCSPMKGHSHVYWYRQLPEEGLKFMVYLQKENIIDESGMPKERFSAEFPKEGPSILRIQQVVRGDSAAYFCASSGRQGIPNTQYFGPGTRLTVL.

This chain connects TRBV6-2 or TRBV6-3 to TRBJ2-7, with 8 bases aligning to TRBD2. Germline V gene lookup returns CDR1 MNHEY and CDR2 SVGEGT. V was pared by 4 bases and J by 2 bases, with 7 bases of the junction left unmatched. The CDR3 is made up of 15 amino acids. CDR3 sequence (DNA): TGTGCCAGCAGTTCCAGAAGCGGGGGTCCCTACGAGCAGTACTTC. It codes for CASSSRSGGPYEQYF.